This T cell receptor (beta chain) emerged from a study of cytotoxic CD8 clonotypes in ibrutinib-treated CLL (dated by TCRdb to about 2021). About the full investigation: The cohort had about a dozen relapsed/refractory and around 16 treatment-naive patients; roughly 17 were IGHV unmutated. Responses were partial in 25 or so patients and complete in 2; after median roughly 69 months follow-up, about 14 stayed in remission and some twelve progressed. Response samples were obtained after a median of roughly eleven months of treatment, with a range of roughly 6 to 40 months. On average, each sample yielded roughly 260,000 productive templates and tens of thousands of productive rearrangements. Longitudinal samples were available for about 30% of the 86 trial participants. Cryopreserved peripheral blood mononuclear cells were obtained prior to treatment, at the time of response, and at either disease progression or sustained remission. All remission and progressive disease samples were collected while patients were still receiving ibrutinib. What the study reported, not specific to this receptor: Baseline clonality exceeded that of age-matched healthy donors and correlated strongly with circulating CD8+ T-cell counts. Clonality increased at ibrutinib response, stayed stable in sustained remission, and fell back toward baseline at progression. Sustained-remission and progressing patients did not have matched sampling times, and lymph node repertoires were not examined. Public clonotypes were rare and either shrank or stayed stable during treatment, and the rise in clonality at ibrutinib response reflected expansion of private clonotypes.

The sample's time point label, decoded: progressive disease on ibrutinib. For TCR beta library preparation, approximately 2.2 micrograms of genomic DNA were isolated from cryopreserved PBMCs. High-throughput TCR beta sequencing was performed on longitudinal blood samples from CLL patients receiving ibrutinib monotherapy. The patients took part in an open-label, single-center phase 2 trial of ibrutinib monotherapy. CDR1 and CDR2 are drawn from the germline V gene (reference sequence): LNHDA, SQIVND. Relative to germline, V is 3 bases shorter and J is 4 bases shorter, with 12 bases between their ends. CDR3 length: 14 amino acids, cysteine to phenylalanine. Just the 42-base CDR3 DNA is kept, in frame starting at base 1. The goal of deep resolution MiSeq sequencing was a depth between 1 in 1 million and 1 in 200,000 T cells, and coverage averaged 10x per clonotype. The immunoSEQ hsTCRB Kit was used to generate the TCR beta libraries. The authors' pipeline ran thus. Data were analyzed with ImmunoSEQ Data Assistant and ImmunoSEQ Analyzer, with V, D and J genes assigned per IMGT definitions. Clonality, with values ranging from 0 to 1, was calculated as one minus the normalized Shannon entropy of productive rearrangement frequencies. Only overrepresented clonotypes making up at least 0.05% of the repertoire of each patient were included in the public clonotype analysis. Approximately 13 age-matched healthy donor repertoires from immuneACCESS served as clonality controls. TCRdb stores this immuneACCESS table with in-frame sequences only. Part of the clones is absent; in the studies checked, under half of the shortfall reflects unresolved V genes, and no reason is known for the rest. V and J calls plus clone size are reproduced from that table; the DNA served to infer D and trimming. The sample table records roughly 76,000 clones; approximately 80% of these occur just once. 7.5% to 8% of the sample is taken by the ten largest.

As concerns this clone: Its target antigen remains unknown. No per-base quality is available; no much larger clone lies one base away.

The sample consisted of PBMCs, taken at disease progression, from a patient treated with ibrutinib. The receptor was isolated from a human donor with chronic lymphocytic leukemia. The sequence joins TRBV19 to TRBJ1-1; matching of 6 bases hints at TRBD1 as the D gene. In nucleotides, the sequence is TGTGCCAGTAGTATGGGCAGGGGCAGCACTGAAGCTTTCTTT. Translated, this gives CASSMGRGSTEAFF.